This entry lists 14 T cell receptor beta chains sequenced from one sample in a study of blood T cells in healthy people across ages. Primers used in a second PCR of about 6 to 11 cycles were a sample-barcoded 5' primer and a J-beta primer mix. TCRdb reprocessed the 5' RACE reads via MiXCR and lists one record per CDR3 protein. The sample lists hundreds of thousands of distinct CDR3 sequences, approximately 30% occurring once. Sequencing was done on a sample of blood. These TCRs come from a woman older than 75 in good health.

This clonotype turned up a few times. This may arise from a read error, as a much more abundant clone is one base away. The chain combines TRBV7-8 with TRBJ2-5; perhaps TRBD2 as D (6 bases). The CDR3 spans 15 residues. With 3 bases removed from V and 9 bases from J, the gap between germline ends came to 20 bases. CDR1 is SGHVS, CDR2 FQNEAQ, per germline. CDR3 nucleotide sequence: TGTGCCAGCAGCTTGCGGGACCCCCATTTAGTGGCCCAGTACTTC. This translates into CASSLRDPHLVAQYF. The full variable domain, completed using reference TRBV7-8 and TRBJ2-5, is GAGVSQSPRYKVAKRGQDVALRCDPISGHVSLFWYQQALGQGPEFLTYFQNEAQLDKSGLPSDRFFAERPEGSVSTLKIQRTQQEDSAVYLCASSLRDPHLVAQYFGPGTRLLVL.

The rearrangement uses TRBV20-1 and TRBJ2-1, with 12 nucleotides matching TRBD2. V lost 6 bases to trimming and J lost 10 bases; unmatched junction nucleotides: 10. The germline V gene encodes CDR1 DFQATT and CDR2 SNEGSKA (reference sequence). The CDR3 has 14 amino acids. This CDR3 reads CSAQTSGRGSEQFF. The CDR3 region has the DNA TGCAGTGCGCAGACTAGCGGGAGAGGGAGCGAGCAGTTCTTC.

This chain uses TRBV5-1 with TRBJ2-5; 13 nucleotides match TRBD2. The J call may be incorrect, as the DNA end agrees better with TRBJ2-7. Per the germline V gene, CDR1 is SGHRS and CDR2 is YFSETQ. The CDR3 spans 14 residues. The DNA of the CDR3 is TGCGCCAGCACAAAGGGACTAGCGGGACTCGAGCAGTACTTC. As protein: CASTKGLAGLEQYF.

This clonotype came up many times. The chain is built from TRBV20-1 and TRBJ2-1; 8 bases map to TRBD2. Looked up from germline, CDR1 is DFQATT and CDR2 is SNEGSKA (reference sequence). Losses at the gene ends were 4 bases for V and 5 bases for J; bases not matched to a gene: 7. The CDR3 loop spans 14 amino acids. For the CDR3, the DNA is TGCAGTGCTACGCGGGGGGCTCTGAACAATGAGCAGTTCTTC. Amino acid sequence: CSATRGALNNEQFF.

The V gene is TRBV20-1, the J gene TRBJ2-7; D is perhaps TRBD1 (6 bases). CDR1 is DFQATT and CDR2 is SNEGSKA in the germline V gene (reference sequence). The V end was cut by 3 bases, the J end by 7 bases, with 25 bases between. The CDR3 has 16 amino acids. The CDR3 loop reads CSASGSWGRTYNEQYF. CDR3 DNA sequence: TGCAGTGCTAGTGGAAGTTGGGGGCGAACCTACAATGAGCAGTACTTC.

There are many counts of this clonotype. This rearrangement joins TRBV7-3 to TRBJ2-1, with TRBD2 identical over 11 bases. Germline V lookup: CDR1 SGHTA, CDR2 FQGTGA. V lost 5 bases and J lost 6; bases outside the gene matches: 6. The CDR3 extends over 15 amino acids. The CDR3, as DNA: TGTGCCAGCAGCATACTAGCGGGGGCGGGCAATGAGCAGTTCTTC. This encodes CASSILAGAGNEQFF.

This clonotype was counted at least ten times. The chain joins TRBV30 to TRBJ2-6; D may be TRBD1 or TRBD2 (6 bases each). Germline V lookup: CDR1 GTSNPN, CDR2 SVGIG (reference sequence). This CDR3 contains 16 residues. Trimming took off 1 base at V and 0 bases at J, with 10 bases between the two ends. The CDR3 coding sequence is TGTGCCTGGAGTGGGGGGGCCCTCTCTGGGGCCAACGTCCTGACTTTC. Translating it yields CAWSGGALSGANVLTF.

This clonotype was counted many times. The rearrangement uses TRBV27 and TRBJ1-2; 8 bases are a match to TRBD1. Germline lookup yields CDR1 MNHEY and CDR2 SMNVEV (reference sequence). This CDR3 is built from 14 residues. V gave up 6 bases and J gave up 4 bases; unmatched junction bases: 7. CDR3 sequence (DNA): TGTGCCAGCAGATCGACAGGGGAGGGCTATGGCTACACCTTC. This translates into CASRSTGEGYGYTF.

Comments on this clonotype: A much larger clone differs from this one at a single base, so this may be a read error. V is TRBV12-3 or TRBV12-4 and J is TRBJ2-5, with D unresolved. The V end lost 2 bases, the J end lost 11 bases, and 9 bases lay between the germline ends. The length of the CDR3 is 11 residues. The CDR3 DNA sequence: TGTGCCAGCAGTTTAAGGAAGGATCAGTACTTC. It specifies CASSLRKDQYF.

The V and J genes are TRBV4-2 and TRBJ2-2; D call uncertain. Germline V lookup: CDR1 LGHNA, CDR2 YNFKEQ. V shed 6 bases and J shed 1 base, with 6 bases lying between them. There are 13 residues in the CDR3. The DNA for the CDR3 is TGTGCCAGCAGGACGGTGAACACCGGGGAGCTGTTTTTT. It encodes CASRTVNTGELFF.

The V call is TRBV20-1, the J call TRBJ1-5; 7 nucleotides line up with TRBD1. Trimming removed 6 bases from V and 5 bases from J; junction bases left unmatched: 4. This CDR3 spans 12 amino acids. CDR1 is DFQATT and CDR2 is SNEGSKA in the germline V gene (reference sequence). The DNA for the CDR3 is TGCAGTGCGTGGACAGGTGATCAGCCCCAGCATTTT. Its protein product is CSAWTGDQPQHF.

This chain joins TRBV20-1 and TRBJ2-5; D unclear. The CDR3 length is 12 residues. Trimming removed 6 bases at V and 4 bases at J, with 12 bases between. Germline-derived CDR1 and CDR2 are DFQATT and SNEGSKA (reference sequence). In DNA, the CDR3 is TGCAGTGCCACTCTTGATGGAGAGACCCAGTACTTC. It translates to CSATLDGETQYF.

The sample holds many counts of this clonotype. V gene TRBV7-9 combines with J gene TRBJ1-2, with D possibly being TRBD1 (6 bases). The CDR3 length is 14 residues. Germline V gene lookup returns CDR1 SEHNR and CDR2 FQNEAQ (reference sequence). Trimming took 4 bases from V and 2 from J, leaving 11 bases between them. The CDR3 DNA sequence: TGTGCCAGCAGCTCCCCAGGGGAGAACTATGGCTACACCTTC. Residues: CASSSPGENYGYTF.

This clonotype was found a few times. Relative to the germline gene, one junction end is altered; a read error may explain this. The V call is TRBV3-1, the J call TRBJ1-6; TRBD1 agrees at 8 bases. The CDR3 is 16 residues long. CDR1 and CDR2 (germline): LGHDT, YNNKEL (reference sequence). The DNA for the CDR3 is TGTGCCAGCAGCCAAGGGGACAGGCTCTATGATTCACCCCTCCACTTT. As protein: CASSQGDRLYDSPLHF.